This T cell receptor (beta chain) was profiled in a study of shared clonotypes between healthy human individuals. A deep-level run was used for the assay. The repertoire was sequenced with immunoSEQ multiplex PCR; TCRdb's copy has only in-frame clones and lacks some. The sample holds roughly 1.5 million clones, 95% to 99% seen once. Germline V gives CDR1 LNHDA, CDR2 SQIVND (reference sequence). There are 11 residues in the CDR3. Note on this clone: One end of the junction is discordant with germline, which a read error may explain.

The chain couples TRBV19 to TRBJ2-4, with 8 positions matching TRBD1. The sample was naive CD4+ T cells sorted from blood. Subset described: CD45RA+ positively selected. This TCR was sampled from a man younger than 45 in good health. In DNA, the CDR3 is TGTGCCAGTAGATCGGGACAGGCCCTCCACTTC. Protein product: CASRSGQALHF.